The clone carrying this T cell receptor (beta chain) was observed a few times. Antigen unknown. The germline gives CDR1 SGDLS, CDR2 YYNGEE. V dropped 0 bases and J dropped 3 bases, with 9 bases sitting between them. The CDR3 totals 15 residues. One heparinised draw, averaging about 116 mL, was taken per donor. The record originates from a study of beta chain features in type 1 diabetes. Study-wide points: There was no resolution here of whether HLA type influences TCRB rearrangement. In all four CD4+ subsets, TCRB CDR3 length was significantly, moderately reduced in type 1 diabetes.

Every isolated RNA sample was fully reverse transcribed, so sequencing captured expressed TCRB transcripts. Each sample of naive, central memory or regulatory T cells had, on average, about 3.5 million reads. The assay was immunoSEQ multiplex PCR, and TCRdb's table has in-frame clones only and misses some. The sample has roughly 300,000 clones, 8% seen once. The chain joins TRBV9 to TRBJ2-2, with D perhaps TRBD2 (6 bases). The clonotype originates from a woman under 30 in good health. Sequences were obtained from central memory CD4+ T cells from blood. CDR3 residues: CASSVAGAHTGELFF. In DNA form, the CDR3 reads TGTGCCAGCAGCGTAGCGGGAGCCCACACCGGGGAGCTGTTTTTT. Together with reference TRBV9 and TRBJ2-2, the CDR3 gives the full variable domain: DSGVTQTPKHLITATGQRVTLRCSPRSGDLSVYWYQQSLDQGLQFLIQYYNGEERAKGNILERFSAQQFPDLHSELNLSSLELGDSALYFCASSVAGAHTGELFFGEGSRLTVL.